The rows below give T cell receptor beta chains drawn from one sample of a study of blood T cell repertoires in COVID-19. TCRdb's table, derived via immunoSEQ multiplex PCR, lists solely in-frame clones and lacks some. The sample lists about 86,000 clones, roughly 90% occurring once. The source material was PBMCs or T cells enriched from blood (not recorded which). The receptor source for this set is a woman between 45 and 60 years old with acute COVID-19. Each CDR3 is given with its conserved first and last residue. The D gene is left open where the match is weak. Expanded clones get a size class; other rows say once, few or many, or leave the size out.

TRBJ1-2 | TRBV18 | TRBD1 | once | TGTGCCAGCTCTTTGTCGGGACAGGATGGATATGGCTACACCTTC | CASSLSGQDGYGYTF
TRBJ2-7 | TRBV27 | TRBD2 | - | TGTGCCAGCAGACTAGCGGGAGGCTACGAGCAGTACTTC | CASRLAGGYEQYF
TRBJ2-1 | TRBV5-6 | - | - | TGTGCCAGCAGCCACGTGTTGGGAGGCAATGAGCAGTTCTTC | CASSHVLGGNEQFF
TRBJ2-3 | TRBV2 | TRBD2 | - | TGTGCCAGCAATGAAATAGCGGGAGCAGATACGCAGTATTTT | CASNEIAGADTQYF
TRBJ2-7 | TRBV29-1 | TRBD1 | - | TGCAGCGTAACCCGACAGGGTGTAGGTTACGAGCAGTACTTC | CSVTRQGVGYEQYF
TRBJ2-7 | TRBV13 | TRBD2 | - | TGTGCCAGCAGCTTAGGCGTAGCGGGAGGGATGTTCGACGAGCAGTACTTC | CASSLGVAGGMFDEQYF
TRBJ2-1 | TRBV21-1 | - | once | TGTGCCAGCAGCAAAGTTTTACAGGGGAACTACAATGAGCAGTTCTTC | CASSKVLQGNYNEQFF
TRBJ2-3 | TRBV30 | - | - | TGTGCCTGGGACTCGTCAGATACGCAGTATTTT | CAWDSSDTQYF
TRBJ2-1 | TRBV19 | - | - | TGTGCCAGTAGTTCCATCCAGGGGCACTACAATGAGCAGTTCTTC | CASSSIQGHYNEQFF
TRBJ2-7 | TRBV5-1 | TRBD2 | - | TGCGCCAGCAGCTCTTCCTCTATCGGGAGGAACTACGAGCAGTACTTC | CASSSSSIGRNYEQYF
TRBJ2-1 | TRBV27 | TRBD1 | - | TGTGCCAGCAGTCTAGGCCTTGGACAGGAGGTCAATGAGCAGTTCTTC | CASSLGLGQEVNEQFF
TRBJ2-6 | TRBV18 | TRBD2 | - | TGTGCCAGCTCAGGGCCGGGACTAGCGTCCGGGGCCAACGTCCTGACTTTC | CASSGPGLASGANVLTF
TRBJ1-2 | TRBV29-1 | TRBD1 | - | TGCAGCGTTGAAGGGACAGGGGTCTATGGCTACACCTTC | CSVEGTGVYGYTF
TRBJ1-4 | TRBV9 | - | - | TGTGCCAGCAGCATACACCAGAATGAAAAACTGTTTTTT | CASSIHQNEKLFF
TRBJ1-1 | TRBV6-2/TRBV6-3 | TRBD1 | - | TGTGCCAGCAGTTGGACAGGAGGGAACACTGAAGCTTTCTTT | CASSWTGGNTEAFF
TRBJ1-1 | TRBV5-1 | TRBD1 | - | TGCGCCAGCAGCATCGGACAGGGGAACACTGAAGCTTTCTTT | CASSIGQGNTEAFF
TRBJ1-5 | TRBV18 | - | - | TGTGCCAGCTCACCACCTTTCAGGGAGGGCAATCAGCCCCAGCATTTT | CASSPPFREGNQPQHF
TRBJ1-2 | TRBV7-9 | - | - | TGTGCCAGCAGCTTAGCCGGACTGGACTATGGCTACACCTTC | CASSLAGLDYGYTF
TRBJ2-3 | TRBV27 | - | - | TGTGCCAGCAGTTTATATAACAAGATAAACACAGATACGCAGTATTTT | CASSLYNKINTDTQYF
TRBJ2-7 | TRBV30 | TRBD2 | - | TGTGCCTGGAAACGGGTCGGCGGGAGCTCCTACGAGCAGTACTTC | CAWKRVGGSSYEQYF
TRBJ1-6 | TRBV19 | TRBD1 | - | TGTGCCAGTAATGCCGGGGACAGGGCTTATTCACCCCTCCACTTT | CASNAGDRAYSPLHF
TRBJ2-3 | TRBV25-1 | TRBD1 | - | TGTGCCAGCAGTAGCCGGGACAGGGCTCCGGATACGCAGTATTTT | CASSSRDRAPDTQYF
TRBJ2-3 | TRBV7-9 | TRBD2 | - | TGTGCCAGCAGTTTAAAGCGGGAGGTAGGCACAGATACGCAGTATTTT | CASSLKREVGTDTQYF
TRBJ2-6 | TRBV11-2 | - | - | TGTGCCAGCAGCTTCCGGGGTAGCTCTGGGGCCAACGTCCTGACTTTC | CASSFRGSSGANVLTF
TRBJ2-7 | TRBV20-1 | TRBD2 | few | TGCAGTGCTAGTGAGGGCCGCGGGAGGGCATTCGAGCAGTACTTC | CSASEGRGRAFEQYF
TRBJ2-1 | TRBV19 | TRBD1 | - | TGTGCCAGTAGTAAGGGGGGACAGGGGAACAATGAGCAGTTCTTC | CASSKGGQGNNEQFF
TRBJ2-3 | TRBV7-9 | - | few | TGTGCCAGCAGCTTAACAGCGGGTAGCACAGATACGCAGTATTTT | CASSLTAGSTDTQYF
TRBJ1-1 | TRBV5-1 | - | - | TGCGCCAGCATGGGCGGGGAACGGGCGAACACTGAAGCTTTCTTT | CASMGGERANTEAFF
TRBJ1-1 | TRBV6-2/TRBV6-3 | - | - | TGTGCCAGCAGTTACCGCGGGTTACCTTCGACTGAAGCTTTCTTT | CASSYRGLPSTEAFF
TRBJ2-7 | TRBV18 | TRBD2 | - | TGTGCCAGCTCACCACCGACTAGCGGGGGCTCCTACGAGCAGTACTTC | CASSPPTSGGSYEQYF
TRBJ2-1 | TRBV6-1 | TRBD1 | once | TGTGCCAGCAGTGAAGGACAGGGCCCATCCTACAATGAGCAGTTCTTC | CASSEGQGPSYNEQFF
TRBJ2-2 | TRBV19 | - | - | TGTGCCAGTAGTATAGAGTTACTAGCAACCGGGGAGCTGTTTTTT | CASSIELLATGELFF
TRBJ1-1 | TRBV30 | TRBD1 | - | TGTGCCTGGCATTCTTTCGGGACAGGGGCCATGAACACTGAAGCTTTCTTT | CAWHSFGTGAMNTEAFF
TRBJ2-7 | TRBV6-1 | - | - | TGTGCCAGCAGTGAAAGTGGGCTTTGGGAGCAGTACTTC | CASSESGLWEQYF